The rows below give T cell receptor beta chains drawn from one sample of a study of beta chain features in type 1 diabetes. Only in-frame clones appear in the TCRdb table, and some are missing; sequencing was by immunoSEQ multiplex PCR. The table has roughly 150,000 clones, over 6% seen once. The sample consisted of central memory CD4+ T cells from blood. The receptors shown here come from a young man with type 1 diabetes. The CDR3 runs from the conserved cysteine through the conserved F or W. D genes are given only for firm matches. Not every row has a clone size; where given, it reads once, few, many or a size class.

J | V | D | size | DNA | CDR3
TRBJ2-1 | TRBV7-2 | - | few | TGTGCCAGTCGAGGGAGCTCCTACAATGAGCAGTTCTTC | CASRGSSYNEQFF
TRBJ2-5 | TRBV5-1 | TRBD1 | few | TGCGCCAGCAGCATAAATCCGGGACAGATACAAGAGACCCAGTACTTC | CASSINPGQIQETQYF
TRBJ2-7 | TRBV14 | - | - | TGTGCCAGCAGCCAAGATTTTGGACAGTACGAGCAGTACTTC | CASSQDFGQYEQYF
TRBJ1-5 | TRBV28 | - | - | TGTGCCAGCAGTGACGACACTAATCAGCCCCAGCATTTT | CASSDDTNQPQHF
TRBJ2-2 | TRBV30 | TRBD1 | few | TGTGCCTGGAGAGGGTTGTCCCGGGACAGGGGGAACACCGGGGAGCTGTTTTTT | CAWRGLSRDRGNTGELFF
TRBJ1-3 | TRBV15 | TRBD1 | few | TGTGCCACCAGCAGAGCCGGGACAGGGGATGGAAACACCATATATTTT | CATSRAGTGDGNTIYF
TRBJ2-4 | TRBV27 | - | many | TGTGCCAGCAGTACGATGGAGGCACGAGAGAACATTCAGTACTTC | CASSTMEARENIQYF
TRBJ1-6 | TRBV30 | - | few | TGTGCCTGGAGTGTAAGGGCAGGGGATAGTAATTCACCCCTCCACTTT | CAWSVRAGDSNSPLHF
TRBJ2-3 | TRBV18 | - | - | TGTGCCAGCTCACCCTCTCAACAGGGATCTGATACGCAGTATTTT | CASSPSQQGSDTQYF
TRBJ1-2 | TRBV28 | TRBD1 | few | TGTGCCAGTGGACAGGGGTACAACTATGGCTACACCTTC | CASGQGYNYGYTF
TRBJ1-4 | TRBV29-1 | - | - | TGCAGCGTTGGAGCTCCTAATGAAAAACTGTTTTTT | CSVGAPNEKLFF
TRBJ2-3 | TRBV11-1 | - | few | TGTGCCAGCAGCTTATCCCAACTAGGGGATACGCAGTATTTT | CASSLSQLGDTQYF
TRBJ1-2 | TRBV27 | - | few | TGTGCCAGCACCGCGGGGGTAGGCTCCTATGGCTACACCTTC | CASTAGVGSYGYTF
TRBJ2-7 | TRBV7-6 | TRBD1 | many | TGTGCCAGCAGTCGGGACAGGGGGTACTCCTACGAGCAGTACTTC | CASSRDRGYSYEQYF
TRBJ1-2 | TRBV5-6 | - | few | TGTGCCAGCAGGTACAGGGTCGGTGGCTACACCTTC | CASRYRVGGYTF
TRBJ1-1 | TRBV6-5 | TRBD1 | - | TGTGCCAGCAGTTTAACAGGGGGCACTGAAGCTTTCTTT | CASSLTGGTEAFF
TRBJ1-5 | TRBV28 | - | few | TGTGCCAGCAGTTTAGATGGGTCGGGGAGCAATCAGCCCCAGCATTTT | CASSLDGSGSNQPQHF
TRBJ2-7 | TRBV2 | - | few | TGTGCCAGCCAAGCGACAGGAATCTCCTACGAGCAGTACTTC | CASQATGISYEQYF
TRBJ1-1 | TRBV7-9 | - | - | TGTGCCATCCAAGGCTCCTCGCGGGACACTGAAGCTTTCTTT | CAIQGSSRDTEAFF
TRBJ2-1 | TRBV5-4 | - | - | TGTGCCAGCAGCTTGGGCGCACAGGGATCCTACAATGAGCAGTTCTTC | CASSLGAQGSYNEQFF
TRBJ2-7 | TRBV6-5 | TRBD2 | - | TGTGCCAGCAGTTTACGGACTAGCCGAGAACAGTACGAGCAGTACTTC | CASSLRTSREQYEQYF
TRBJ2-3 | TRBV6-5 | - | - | TGTGCCAGCAGTTTAAAAGATACGCAGTATTTT | CASSLKDTQYF
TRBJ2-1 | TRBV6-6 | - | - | TGTGCCAGCAGTTACTCCCGGACAGAGTTTTACTCTGGGCAGTTCTTC | CASSYSRTEFYSGQFF
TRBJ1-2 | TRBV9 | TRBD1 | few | TGTGCCAGCAGCGTCCTGGACAGGGGAGACTATGGCTACACCTTC | CASSVLDRGDYGYTF
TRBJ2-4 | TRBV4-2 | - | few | TGTGCCAGCAGCCAACAGACTGGCGAGAACATTCAGTACTTC | CASSQQTGENIQYF
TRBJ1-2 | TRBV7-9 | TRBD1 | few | TGTGCCAGCAGCGAGGGACAGGCCCAGGGCTACACCTTC | CASSEGQAQGYTF
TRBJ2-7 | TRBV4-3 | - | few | TGCGCCAGCAGCCCCGGGAGAGGATACGAGCAGTACTTC | CASSPGRGYEQYF
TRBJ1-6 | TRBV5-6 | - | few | TGTGCCAGCAGCTTGTCCGGGGGCTATAATTCACCCCTCCACTTT | CASSLSGGYNSPLHF
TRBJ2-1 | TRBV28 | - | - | TGTGCCAGCAGTGGTACCCGACTAGTAATCTACAATGAGCAGTTCTTC | CASSGTRLVIYNEQFF
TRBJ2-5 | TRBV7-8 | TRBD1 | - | TGTGCCAGCAGCGAATCACCGGGACAGCAAGAGACCCAGTACTTC | CASSESPGQQETQYF
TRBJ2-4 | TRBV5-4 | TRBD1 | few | TGTGCCAGCAGCTTTGGACAGGAAAACATTCAGTACTTC | CASSFGQENIQYF
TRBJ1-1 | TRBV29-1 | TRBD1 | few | TGCAGCGTAGGAGGACAGGAGAACACTGAAGCTTTCTTT | CSVGGQENTEAFF
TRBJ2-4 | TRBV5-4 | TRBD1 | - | TGTGCCAGCAGCCCGCGGCCGGACAGGAACAAAAACATTCAGTACTTC | CASSPRPDRNKNIQYF
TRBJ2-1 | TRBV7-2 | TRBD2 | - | TGTGCCAGCAGCCCCCCGGGACTAGCGGGAGCCCACGGTAGCAATGAGCAGTTCTTC | CASSPPGLAGAHGSNEQFF
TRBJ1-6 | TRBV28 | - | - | TGTGCCAGCAGTTTTGGCGGACAGAATTCACCCCTCCACTTT | CASSFGGQNSPLHF
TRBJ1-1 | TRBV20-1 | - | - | TGCAGTGCCATAAGGGAGGGTTTAGCTTTCTTT | CSAIREGLAFF
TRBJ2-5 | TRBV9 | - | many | TGTGCCAGCAGCGGCGGGATTCAAGAGACCCAGTACTTC | CASSGGIQETQYF
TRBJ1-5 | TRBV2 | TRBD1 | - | TGTGCCAGCCGACAGGGAAGGCAGCCCCAGCATTTT | CASRQGRQPQHF
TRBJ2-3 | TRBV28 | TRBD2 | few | TGTGCCAGCAGTTTATCGGCCCAGCGGGAAGATTTT | CASSLSAQREDF
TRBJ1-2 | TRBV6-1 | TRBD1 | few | TGTGCCAGCAGTTGGGACAGGGGATCCCCCTACACCTTC | CASSWDRGSPYTF
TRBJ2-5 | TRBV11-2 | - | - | TGTGCCAGCAGCTTAGATGACAGGGAGACCCAGTACTTC | CASSLDDRETQYF
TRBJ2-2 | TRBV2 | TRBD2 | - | TGTGCCAGCAGTGAAAGCGGGGCCGCGAACACCGGGGAGCTGTTTTTT | CASSESGAANTGELFF
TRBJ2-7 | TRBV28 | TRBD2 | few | TGTGCCAGCAGTTTGCGGACTAGCGGGAGCAGGGGCGAGCAGTACTTC | CASSLRTSGSRGEQYF
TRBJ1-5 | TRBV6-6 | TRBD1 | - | TGTGCCAGCAGTACAGGACAGGGGTATCAGCCCCAGCATTTT | CASSTGQGYQPQHF
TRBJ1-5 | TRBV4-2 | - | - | TGTGCCAGCAGCCAAGATTGGCAGCAGCCCCAGCATTTT | CASSQDWQQPQHF
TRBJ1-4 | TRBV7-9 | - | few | TGTGCCAGCAGCCCCAGGGGTAACGAAAAACTGTTTTTT | CASSPRGNEKLFF
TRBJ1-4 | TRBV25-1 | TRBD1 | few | TGTGCCAGCAGTGAATGGAAGACAGGGGGGAATGAAAAACTGTTTTTT | CASSEWKTGGNEKLFF
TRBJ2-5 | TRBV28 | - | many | TGTGCCAGCAGCGATTCCGGGGGTGAGACCCAGTACTTC | CASSDSGGETQYF
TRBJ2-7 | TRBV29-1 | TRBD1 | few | TGCAGCGTCAGAACCCGGGACAGCAAATCTTACGAGCAGTACTTC | CSVRTRDSKSYEQYF
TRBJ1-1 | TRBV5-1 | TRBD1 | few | TGCGCCAGCAGCGTACAGGGGGCGATGAACACTGAAGCTTTCTTT | CASSVQGAMNTEAFF
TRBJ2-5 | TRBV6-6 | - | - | TGTGCCAGCGGCCCGGGGGTGGGGGAGACCCAGTACTTC | CASGPGVGETQYF
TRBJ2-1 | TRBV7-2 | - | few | TGTGCCAGCAGCTTATCATACAATGAGCAGTTCTTC | CASSLSYNEQFF
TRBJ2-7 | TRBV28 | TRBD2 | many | TGTGCCAGCAGGCGGGTTGGGGGGAGGGCCGGGGAGCAGTACTTC | CASRRVGGRAGEQYF
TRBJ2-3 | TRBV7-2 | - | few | TGTGCCAGCGGGGGTCTAGCGACTAGCACAGATACGCAGTATTTT | CASGGLATSTDTQYF
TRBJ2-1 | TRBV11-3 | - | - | TGTGCCAGCAGCTATCAGGGCGATGAGCAGTTCTTC | CASSYQGDEQFF
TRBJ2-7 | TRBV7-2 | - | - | TGTGCCAGCACCTTAGACCAGTTTACCTACGAGCAGTACTTC | CASTLDQFTYEQYF
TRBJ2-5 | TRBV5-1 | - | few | TGCGCCAGCCTCGACAGGGCGGGAGGAGAGACCCAGTACTTC | CASLDRAGGETQYF
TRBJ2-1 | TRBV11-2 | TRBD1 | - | TGTGCCAGCAGCTCCGACAGGGGGTCCTACAATGAGCAGTTCTTC | CASSSDRGSYNEQFF
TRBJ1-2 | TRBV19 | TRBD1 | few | TGTGCCAGTAGTGACCCTGACAGGGGGCTGTATGGCTACACCTTC | CASSDPDRGLYGYTF
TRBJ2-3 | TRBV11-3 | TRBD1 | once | TGTGCCAGCAGCCCAGGGGGCACCCTAGATACGCAGTATTTT | CASSPGGTLDTQYF